Included here is one T cell receptor beta chain sequence, with context. By how much of the sample it makes up, this clonotype is medium-sized (0.01 to 0.1%). This receptor's antigen is unknown. No much larger clone is present one base from it, and per-base qualities are unavailable. Sequencing took place on an Illumina NovaSeq 6000. Using 5'RACE with constant-segment primers, TCRalpha and TCRbeta cDNA libraries were constructed, with sample barcodes and unique molecular identifiers added in the process. Trizol reagent was used to extract RNA from every sample. Library amplification was performed in two PCR steps, and a second sample barcode and Illumina TruSeq adapters were introduced in the second step. Sequencing of libraries was performed on an Illumina NovaSeq with 2 x 150 bp paired-end reads. Turning to the authors' computational methods: With migec v1.2.7, reads were demultiplexed and then collapsed into UMI-guided consensus sequences. With mixcr v2.1.11, UMI consensuses were aligned to TRA and TRB V and J templates and assembled into clonotypes. Expanded or contracted clonotypes were those called significant by both edgeR and NoisET, with noise models trained on biological replicates. For edgeR calls, a false discovery rate-adjusted p below 0.01 and a log2 fold-change threshold of 1 were applied. As an exploratory analysis of dynamics, max-normalized trajectories of the 1000 most abundant clonotypes were examined with PCA combined with hierarchical clustering. Separately sequenced CD4+ and CD8+ repertoires were used to assign the CD4 or CD8 phenotype of responding clones. Through fastp at Q25 and MiXCR, TCRdb rebuilt clones from the public reads, retaining in-frame beta chains. Every entry covers one CDR3 protein and lists the most common genes and DNA from its rows. Clone size and V and J calls follow TCRdb, not the original study. For this sample the table gives about 13,000 distinct CDR3 sequences, of which about 17% were detected only once. The top ten hold less than 75% of the sample.

Based on the germline V gene, the CDR1 and CDR2 sequences are MGHRA and YSYEKL. V was cut back by 1 base and J by 1 base, leaving a gap of 7 bases between them. The CDR3 spans 15 residues, from the cysteine through the phenylalanine. The only DNA kept is the CDR3, 45 bases in frame from the first base. PBMCs were isolated by Ficoll-Paque density gradient centrifugation. The source of the sample is a study of T-cell memory formation after mild COVID-19 (dated by TCRdb to the early 2020s). As for the study more broadly: TCR sequence clusters from the two donors were found to be largely donor specific. In two donors, T-cell clones that expanded and contracted after mild COVID-19 were tracked by sequencing TCRalpha and TCRbeta repertoires over time. The cohort comprised two young, previously healthy adult volunteers, one female and one male. Study-wide findings and limitations: Some responding clones were detected in pre-infection memory, suggesting pre-existing cross-reactive memory T cells joined the SARS-CoV-2 response. Whether the second-wave clones peaking on day 37 were SARS-CoV-2 specific was not confirmed. Contracting CD4+ clones were located mainly in the CM and EM memory subsets, whereas CD8+ clones were found to be enriched in EMRA. Only a couple of mild cases were covered in the study, and larger cohorts including severe cases with pre-infection samples were considered necessary. Balanced CD4/CD8 phenotypes were observed for clones contracting from day 15 to 85, whereas a bias towards CD4+ was observed for a second wave of clones expanding from day 15 to 37.

The sequenced sample was PBMCs or a T cell subset sorted from them (not recorded which). The TCR sequence derives from a man aged 18 to 35 who had mild COVID-19 (a few samples of this study predate the infection). The sample titles of this study are shuffled in the database, so cell type and time point are left out; the donor was told from shared clones. This receptor chain uses TRBV4-1 and TRBJ2-2; no D segment can be confidently identified. The CDR3 region has the sequence CASSQVAGNTGELFF. The DNA reads TGCGCCAGCAGCCAAGTAGCAGGGAACACCGGGGAGCTGTTTTTT.